A selection of T cell receptor beta chains follows, all from one sample in a study of cytomegalovirus exposure and HLA in healthy donors. The protocol was immunoSEQ multiplex PCR, while the TCRdb copy is restricted to in-frame clones and leaves out a portion. This sample has around 170,000 clones; roughly 80% occur once, and the top ten carry 6.3%. Material: PBMCs. These TCRs come from a man between 35 and 55 years old in good health and CMV-seropositive. Both conserved end residues are part of each CDR3. The order of the fields is D gene, J gene, V gene, clone size, CDR3 protein. A D gene is named only where the DNA matches it firmly. Clone size is given for some rows only: seen once, a few or many times, or a class if the clone is expanded.

D gene: TRBD1; J gene: TRBJ1-2; V gene: TRBV5-4; clone size: NA; CDR3 protein: CASSWEPGQEGDYTF
D gene: TRBD1; J gene: TRBJ1-1; V gene: TRBV19; clone size: NA; CDR3 protein: CASSAKTGAGTEAFF
D gene: TRBD2; J gene: TRBJ2-5; V gene: TRBV2; clone size: NA; CDR3 protein: CASHLALAGGETQYF
D gene: TRBD1; J gene: TRBJ2-5; V gene: TRBV11-2; clone size: NA; CDR3 protein: CASSFLTGGLETQYF
D gene: TRBD1; J gene: TRBJ2-7; V gene: TRBV10-3; clone size: once; CDR3 protein: CASRRDRDYEQYF
D gene: NA; J gene: TRBJ2-3; V gene: TRBV29-1; clone size: NA; CDR3 protein: CSVEGAGWDTQYF
D gene: TRBD1; J gene: TRBJ2-7; V gene: TRBV28; clone size: NA; CDR3 protein: CASNSPGTGSYEQYF
D gene: TRBD1; J gene: TRBJ1-6; V gene: TRBV7-8; clone size: NA; CDR3 protein: CASSSRGPQGYNSPLHF
D gene: NA; J gene: TRBJ1-1; V gene: TRBV7-3; clone size: few; CDR3 protein: CASSFRGSDTEAFF
D gene: TRBD1; J gene: TRBJ2-7; V gene: TRBV7-6; clone size: NA; CDR3 protein: CASSLGGQGASYEQYF
D gene: TRBD1; J gene: TRBJ2-5; V gene: TRBV14; clone size: NA; CDR3 protein: CASSPRDRGRETQYF
D gene: TRBD2; J gene: TRBJ2-3; V gene: TRBV7-6; clone size: once; CDR3 protein: CASSLVGGSEQYF